The 14 T cell receptor beta chains listed next were all sequenced from one sample in a study of T cells in severe cutaneous drug reactions. Bulk and single-cell libraries used iRepertoire multiplex PCR with TCR subtype-specific primers. TCRdb reprocessed the multiplex PCR reads and stores each CDR3 protein as one record, lacking DNA. This repertoire includes some 7,700 distinct CDR3 sequences. The donors had carbamazepine-induced Stevens-Johnson syndrome or toxic epidermal necrolysis. The sample consisted of cells from a skin blister. These receptor sequences come from a human donor with a severe cutaneous adverse drug reaction.

This sequence joins TRBV27 and TRBJ2-2; TCRdb returns TRBD1, unconfirmable since there is no DNA. This CDR3 has 12 amino acids. Per the germline V gene, CDR1 is MNHEY and CDR2 is SMNVEV (reference sequence). The CDR3 spells CASVRATGELFF.

This chain connects TRBV11-3 to TRBJ2-7. In germline, CDR1 is SGHNT, CDR2 YENEEA. The CDR3 covers 13 residues. CDR3 residues: CASSSREAYEQYF.

The chain combines TRBV20-1 with TRBJ2-1; TCRdb picks TRBD2, but there is no DNA to check that call. This CDR3 comprises 17 residues. Germline CDR1 reads DFQATT; CDR2 reads SNEGSKA (reference sequence). CDR3 amino acids: CSAIDPSGADLTYEQFF.

J is TRBJ2-1 and V is TRBV27; TCRdb calls TRBD2, which cannot be checked without DNA. This CDR3 is built from 13 residues. Germline values: CDR1 MNHEY, CDR2 SMNVEV (reference sequence). CDR3 loop: CASSSISGMLAVF.

This chain connects TRBV27 to TRBJ2-7; as DNA is missing, the TRBD1 call by TCRdb cannot be tested. Germline-derived CDR1 and CDR2 are MNHEY and SMNVEV (reference sequence). This CDR3 comprises 13 residues. CDR3 in amino acids: CASSTTGGEEQYF.

The chain recombines TRBV11-2 with TRBJ2-4. This CDR3 comprises 13 residues. Germline CDR1 SGHAT, CDR2 FQNNGV. The CDR3 region is CASSFNEIGIQYF.

The chain recombines TRBV28 with TRBJ1-1. CDR3 length: 11 residues. Germline V gives CDR1 MDHEN, CDR2 SYDVKM. This chain's CDR3 is CASRTTHEAFF.

The V and J genes are TRBV12-3 or TRBV12-4 and TRBJ2-1. The CDR3 extends over 11 amino acids. The CDR3: CASSFAHEQFF.

The V and J genes are TRBV11-2 and TRBJ2-5; with no DNA, the TCRdb D assignment of TRBD2 cannot be verified. The CDR3 loop spans 16 amino acids. The germline gives CDR1 SGHAT, CDR2 FQNNGV. The CDR3 is CASSPTRLALQETQYF.

This chain connects TRBV20-1 to TRBJ1-1; TCRdb returns TRBD1, unconfirmable since there is no DNA. The CDR3 is made up of 12 amino acids. Germline V gives CDR1 DFQATT, CDR2 SNEGSKA (reference sequence). The CDR3 spells CSAFPGGTEAFF.

The chain couples TRBV29-1 to TRBJ2-1; checking the TCRdb D call of TRBD2 is not possible without DNA. The germline V gene has CDR1 SQVTM and CDR2 ANQGSEA. The CDR3 totals 15 residues. CDR3 in amino acids: CSVEVGLASYNEQFF.

J is TRBJ1-3 and V is TRBV12-3 or TRBV12-4; TCRdb gives TRBD1 as the D gene, but with no DNA this cannot be confirmed. The CDR3 totals 16 residues. The CDR3 loop is CASSLLPGSSGNTIYF.

The rearrangement joins TRBV5-4 to TRBJ2-7. CDR3 length equals 14 residues. Germline V CDR1 and CDR2: SGHNT, YYREEE (reference sequence). CDR3 residues: CASSLIGEHYEQYF.

The J gene is TRBJ2-2, the V gene TRBV12-3 or TRBV12-4; TCRdb indicates TRBD2, and absent DNA this call remains unverified. The CDR3 runs to 17 residues. CDR3 protein: CASSFGLVHGKAGELFF.